This T cell receptor (beta chain) was sequenced in a study of cytomegalovirus exposure and HLA in healthy donors. A multiplex PCR was run with 60 Vbeta primers and 13 Jbeta primers. The assay was immunoSEQ multiplex PCR, and TCRdb's table has in-frame clones only and misses some. This table has about 150,000 clones, 60% to 70% appearing once. Whole-study findings and limits: Clonal expansion, a later analysis showed, was greater in HLA-associated TCR beta chains than in equally common others. Later on, an analysis found that several of the most significant clusters appeared to be linked to common viral pathogens, which included parvovirus B19. The authors later linked a missense DCLRE1C variant to TCR beta V- and J-gene trimming.

From germline, CDR1 is SQVTM and CDR2 ANQGSEA. Trimming took 6 bases from V and 6 from J; bases not matched to a gene: 11. The CDR3 length is 14 residues. Of note for this clone: Its matching antigen is unknown.

The chain carries TRBV29-1 and TRBJ2-5; the match to TRBD1 covers 9 bases. The clonotype was recovered from a woman aged 55-70 years in good health and CMV-seropositive. The sequencing input was PBMCs. Here the CDR3 DNA reads TGCAGCGTCCGGAGGACAGGGGAGGTAAAGACCCAGTACTTC. This encodes CSVRRTGEVKTQYF.